These T cell receptor beta chains were read from a single sample in a study of cytomegalovirus exposure and HLA in healthy donors. TCRdb's table, derived via immunoSEQ multiplex PCR, lists solely in-frame clones and lacks some. The data contain around 260,000 clones, approximately 80% of them singletons. Sequences were obtained from PBMCs. All receptors derive from a girl aged 2 to 10 in good health and CMV-seronegative. The CDR3 runs from the conserved cysteine through the conserved F or W. Each record gives: clone size, D gene, J gene, CDR3 length, V gene, CDR3 DNA, CDR3 protein. D genes are given only for firm matches. Only part of the rows carry a size: once, few, many, or a class if the clone is expanded.

clone size: .
D gene: TRBD2
J gene: TRBJ2-1
CDR3 length: 15
V gene: TRBV6-6
CDR3 DNA: TGTGCCAGCAGTCCCCGGGCTAGCGGGAGTACTGAGCAGTTCTTC
CDR3 protein: CASSPRASGSTEQFF

clone size: few
D gene: .
J gene: TRBJ1-1
CDR3 length: 13
V gene: TRBV6-5
CDR3 DNA: TGTGCCAGCAGCCACAGGACAAAGACTGAAGCTTTCTTT
CDR3 protein: CASSHRTKTEAFF

clone size: .
D gene: TRBD1
J gene: TRBJ1-1
CDR3 length: 15
V gene: TRBV7-9
CDR3 DNA: TGTGCCAGCAGCTTAAGCGGCAGGGGGTACACTGAAGCTTTCTTT
CDR3 protein: CASSLSGRGYTEAFF

clone size: once
D gene: .
J gene: TRBJ2-6
CDR3 length: 17
V gene: TRBV15
CDR3 DNA: TGTGCCACCAGCAGAGATCAGGTGGGAGCTGGGGCCAACGTCCTGACTTTC
CDR3 protein: CATSRDQVGAGANVLTF

clone size: once
D gene: TRBD2
J gene: TRBJ2-1
CDR3 length: 19
V gene: TRBV7-9
CDR3 DNA: TGTGCCAGCAGCTTAGACCGAGCGGGGGGGACCAGCTCCTACAATGAGCAGTTCTTC
CDR3 protein: CASSLDRAGGTSSYNEQFF

clone size: .
D gene: .
J gene: TRBJ2-7
CDR3 length: 14
V gene: TRBV7-8
CDR3 DNA: TGTGCCAGCAGTCCCGGGACTTTCGCCTACGAGCAGTACTTC
CDR3 protein: CASSPGTFAYEQYF

clone size: .
D gene: TRBD2
J gene: TRBJ2-3
CDR3 length: 17
V gene: TRBV4-1
CDR3 DNA: TGCGCCAGCAGCCAAGACCCGGGACTAGCGGGGACAGATACGCAGTATTTT
CDR3 protein: CASSQDPGLAGTDTQYF

clone size: .
D gene: .
J gene: TRBJ2-7
CDR3 length: 14
V gene: TRBV7-9
CDR3 DNA: TGTGCCAGCAGCATGACAGTTACTGACTCCGAGCAGTACTTC
CDR3 protein: CASSMTVTDSEQYF

clone size: .
D gene: .
J gene: TRBJ2-1
CDR3 length: 13
V gene: TRBV5-1
CDR3 DNA: TGCGCCAGCAGCGAGAGCTCCTACAATGAGCAGTTCTTC
CDR3 protein: CASSESSYNEQFF

clone size: .
D gene: .
J gene: TRBJ1-2
CDR3 length: 13
V gene: TRBV6-9
CDR3 DNA: TGTGCCAAAAATAGGAGGGAGTGTTATGGCTACACCTTC
CDR3 protein: CAKNRRECYGYTF

clone size: .
D gene: .
J gene: TRBJ2-1
CDR3 length: 9
V gene: TRBV20-1
CDR3 DNA: TGCAGTGCTTGGGAGGAGGGGTTCTTC
CDR3 protein: CSAWEEGFF

clone size: .
D gene: .
J gene: TRBJ2-1
CDR3 length: 16
V gene: TRBV7-2
CDR3 DNA: TGTGCCAGCAGCTTACGCCCTGGGGGGATTTACAATGAGCAGTTCTTC
CDR3 protein: CASSLRPGGIYNEQFF

clone size: .
D gene: TRBD1
J gene: TRBJ2-2
CDR3 length: 16
V gene: TRBV28
CDR3 DNA: TGTGCCAGCAGTTATGTGGCAGGGGGCGGTACCGGGGAGCTGTTTTTT
CDR3 protein: CASSYVAGGGTGELFF

clone size: .
D gene: TRBD1
J gene: TRBJ1-1
CDR3 length: 13
V gene: TRBV27
CDR3 DNA: TGTGCCAGCAGTCCGGACAGGGCCACTGAAGCTTTCTTT
CDR3 protein: CASSPDRATEAFF

clone size: few
D gene: .
J gene: TRBJ1-5
CDR3 length: 16
V gene: TRBV4-1
CDR3 DNA: TGCGCCAGCAGCCAAGATTCAGGCTCGGGGGATCAGCCCCAGCATTTT
CDR3 protein: CASSQDSGSGDQPQHF

clone size: .
D gene: TRBD1
J gene: TRBJ1-3
CDR3 length: 15
V gene: TRBV16
CDR3 DNA: TGTGCCAGCAGCCCTGGACAGGTCTCTGGAAACACCATATATTTT
CDR3 protein: CASSPGQVSGNTIYF

clone size: .
D gene: TRBD2
J gene: TRBJ2-1
CDR3 length: 17
V gene: TRBV4-1
CDR3 DNA: TGCGCCAGCAGCCAAGAGGGACGGGGGGTGCGGTACAATGAGCAGTTCTTC
CDR3 protein: CASSQEGRGVRYNEQFF

clone size: .
D gene: .
J gene: TRBJ1-4
CDR3 length: 16
V gene: TRBV4-1
CDR3 DNA: TGCGCCAGCAGCCAGACAGTGGACGGAACTAATGAAAAACTGTTTTTT
CDR3 protein: CASSQTVDGTNEKLFF

clone size: .
D gene: TRBD1
J gene: TRBJ2-7
CDR3 length: 15
V gene: TRBV6-6
CDR3 DNA: TGTGCCAGCAGTTTATTTTTCAGGACAGGCTACGAGCAGTACTTC
CDR3 protein: CASSLFFRTGYEQYF

clone size: .
D gene: TRBD1
J gene: TRBJ1-2
CDR3 length: 17
V gene: TRBV27
CDR3 DNA: TGTGCCAGCAACGTCTTCGGACAGGGGGCAGCTAACTATGGCTACACCTTC
CDR3 protein: CASNVFGQGAANYGYTF

clone size: once
D gene: TRBD2
J gene: TRBJ2-1
CDR3 length: 14
V gene: TRBV25-1
CDR3 DNA: TGTGCCAGCAGGTCGGGGGGTTCCTACAATGAGCAGTTCTTC
CDR3 protein: CASRSGGSYNEQFF

clone size: .
D gene: TRBD1
J gene: TRBJ1-2
CDR3 length: 16
V gene: TRBV5-4
CDR3 DNA: TGTGCCAGCAGCTTGAGACAGGGGGCGGAAAGCTATCGCTACACCTTC
CDR3 protein: CASSLRQGAESYRYTF

clone size: once
D gene: TRBD2
J gene: TRBJ2-7
CDR3 length: 11
V gene: TRBV29-1
CDR3 DNA: TGCAGCGCGGGACTAAGCTACGAGCAGTACTTC
CDR3 protein: CSAGLSYEQYF

clone size: few
D gene: .
J gene: TRBJ2-3
CDR3 length: 16
V gene: TRBV7-3
CDR3 DNA: TGTGCCAGCAGCCTCCCTCGGCGGGGCCCCCCAGATACGCAGTATTTT
CDR3 protein: CASSLPRRGPPDTQYF

clone size: .
D gene: .
J gene: TRBJ1-1
CDR3 length: 15
V gene: TRBV30
CDR3 DNA: TGTGCCTGGAGTCTTTCTCGACGGAGAAACACTGAAGCTTTCTTT
CDR3 protein: CAWSLSRRRNTEAFF

clone size: once
D gene: .
J gene: TRBJ2-1
CDR3 length: 17
V gene: TRBV9
CDR3 DNA: TGTGCCAGCAGCGTGACTACAGGGTTGGGCGCCCACAATGAGCAGTTCTTC
CDR3 protein: CASSVTTGLGAHNEQFF

clone size: .
D gene: TRBD1
J gene: TRBJ2-7
CDR3 length: 14
V gene: TRBV29-1
CDR3 DNA: TGCAGCGTGAGGGGACAGGCCCTTCGAGCCGAGCAGTACTTC
CDR3 protein: CSVRGQALRAEQYF

clone size: .
D gene: TRBD2
J gene: TRBJ2-3
CDR3 length: 15
V gene: TRBV2
CDR3 DNA: TGTGCCAGCAGCCCAAGGTCCGGGGGGTCAGATACGCAGTATTTT
CDR3 protein: CASSPRSGGSDTQYF

clone size: .
D gene: TRBD1
J gene: TRBJ2-5
CDR3 length: 14
V gene: TRBV29-1
CDR3 DNA: TGCAGCGTTGAACCCGGACAGGGACCAGAGACCCAGTACTTC
CDR3 protein: CSVEPGQGPETQYF

clone size: few
D gene: .
J gene: TRBJ2-3
CDR3 length: 15
V gene: TRBV7-9
CDR3 DNA: TGTGCCAGCAGCCTCCTGAGGAGTGCAACAGATACGCAGTATTTT
CDR3 protein: CASSLLRSATDTQYF

clone size: .
D gene: .
J gene: TRBJ1-1
CDR3 length: 14
V gene: TRBV5-4
CDR3 DNA: TGTGCCAGCAGCTTGGCCCCGTTGAACACTGAAGCTTTCTTT
CDR3 protein: CASSLAPLNTEAFF

clone size: .
D gene: TRBD2
J gene: TRBJ2-7
CDR3 length: 19
V gene: TRBV2
CDR3 DNA: TGTGCCAGCAGTGAATTGAAAGGGACTAGCGGGAGAATGTCCTACGAGCAGTACTTC
CDR3 protein: CASSELKGTSGRMSYEQYF

clone size: .
D gene: TRBD1
J gene: TRBJ1-6
CDR3 length: 16
V gene: TRBV6-1
CDR3 DNA: TGTGCCAGCAGTGCCTCCGGGACAGCCTATAATTCACCCCTCCACTTT
CDR3 protein: CASSASGTAYNSPLHF

clone size: .
D gene: .
J gene: TRBJ1-5
CDR3 length: 12
V gene: TRBV9
CDR3 DNA: TGTGCCAGCAGCCCAGGGGATCAGCCCCAGCATTTT
CDR3 protein: CASSPGDQPQHF

clone size: .
D gene: .
J gene: TRBJ2-2
CDR3 length: 15
V gene: TRBV7-9
CDR3 DNA: TGTGCCAGCAGCTTTATGGTCAGGTACACCGGGGAGCTGTTTTTT
CDR3 protein: CASSFMVRYTGELFF

clone size: .
D gene: .
J gene: TRBJ1-5
CDR3 length: 15
V gene: TRBV10-2
CDR3 DNA: TGCGCCAGCAGTGACCCAGGACAGTTCAATCAGCCCCAGCATTTT
CDR3 protein: CASSDPGQFNQPQHF

clone size: few
D gene: .
J gene: TRBJ1-1
CDR3 length: 13
V gene: TRBV11-2
CDR3 DNA: TGTGCCAGCAGCTGGGGACAGAACACTGAAGCTTTCTTT
CDR3 protein: CASSWGQNTEAFF

clone size: .
D gene: TRBD1
J gene: TRBJ1-2
CDR3 length: 13
V gene: TRBV30
CDR3 DNA: TGTGCCTGGAATGGACAGGCTGCCTATGGCTACACCTTC
CDR3 protein: CAWNGQAAYGYTF

clone size: .
D gene: TRBD2
J gene: TRBJ2-1
CDR3 length: 17
V gene: TRBV27
CDR3 DNA: TGTGCCAGCAGTTGGGGGGGAAGCGGGGGTACCTACAATGAGCAGTTCTTC
CDR3 protein: CASSWGGSGGTYNEQFF

clone size: .
D gene: .
J gene: TRBJ2-2
CDR3 length: 15
V gene: TRBV7-9
CDR3 DNA: TGTGCCAGCAGCTTGCAGGGGCGGAACACCGGGGAGCTGTTTTTT
CDR3 protein: CASSLQGRNTGELFF

clone size: .
D gene: .
J gene: TRBJ2-1
CDR3 length: 15
V gene: TRBV5-4
CDR3 DNA: TGTGCCAGCAGCTTGGATTTGTCCACTTACAATGAGCAGTTCTTC
CDR3 protein: CASSLDLSTYNEQFF

clone size: few
D gene: .
J gene: TRBJ1-2
CDR3 length: 13
V gene: TRBV9
CDR3 DNA: TGTGCCAGCAGCGTAGGTGGCAGGGAAGGCTACACCTTC
CDR3 protein: CASSVGGREGYTF

clone size: .
D gene: .
J gene: TRBJ1-1
CDR3 length: 14
V gene: TRBV6-5
CDR3 DNA: TGTGCCAGCAGTTATTTAGGGGTGAACACTGAAGCTTTCTTT
CDR3 protein: CASSYLGVNTEAFF

clone size: .
D gene: .
J gene: TRBJ1-1
CDR3 length: 15
V gene: TRBV6-5
CDR3 DNA: TGTGCCAGCAAGGGGACGGGCCCGGGGGACACTGAAGCTTTCTTT
CDR3 protein: CASKGTGPGDTEAFF

clone size: once
D gene: TRBD2
J gene: TRBJ2-1
CDR3 length: 19
V gene: TRBV5-4
CDR3 DNA: TGTGCCAGCAGCTTTGTAGGTAGCGGGAGGGGCCTACAGTACAATGAGCAGTTCTTC
CDR3 protein: CASSFVGSGRGLQYNEQFF